This TCR beta chain was sequenced during a study of technical replicates of blood from a few donors. Germline CDR1 and CDR2: MNHNS and SASEGT. After removal of 4 bases from V and 4 bases from J, the junction contained 6 bases not matched to a gene. The CDR3 covers 14 residues. Clones were read by immunoSEQ multiplex PCR, and TCRdb kept only the in-frame ones, dropping some. Among around 97,000 clones, approximately 95% were seen once, and the ten largest hold 0.33%. The sequencing input was T cells isolated from PBMCs. The chain couples TRBV6-1 to TRBJ2-7; 8 positions agree with TRBD1. This clonotype was sampled from a human donor in good health. CDR3 in DNA: TGTGCCAGCAGTGCGACAGGGGATAGATACGAGCAGTACTTC. Residues: CASSATGDRYEQYF.